This passage covers 10 T cell receptor beta chains from one sample sequenced in a study of CD8 T cells in Susac syndrome. With random hexamers, reverse transcription was performed on about 0.5 to 1 ug of RNA. TCRdb used MiXCR to reprocess the immunoSEQ multiplex PCR reads, holding one entry per CDR3 protein. The table records over 130,000 distinct CDR3 sequences, just under 95% of them present only once. Sequences were obtained from CD4+ T cells from PBMCs. The receptors derive from a human donor with Susac syndrome.

This clonotype appeared a single time. The genes are TRBV4-1 and TRBJ2-2, with 9 bases matching TRBD2. This CDR3 spans 19 amino acids. In germline, CDR1 is MGHRA, CDR2 YSYEKL. V shed 1 base and J 5 bases; nucleotides not matched to a gene: 14. The CDR3 sequence: CASSQAPRLAATETGELFF. As DNA, the CDR3 is TGCGCCAGCAGCCAAGCTCCGAGACTAGCGGCTACCGAGACCGGGGAGCTGTTTTTT.

This clonotype was detected only once. The chain is built from TRBV3-1 and TRBJ1-1; unclear D gene. Germline CDR1 LGHDT, CDR2 YNNKEL (reference sequence). With 4 bases removed from V and 4 bases from J, the gap between germline ends came to 16 bases. The CDR3 runs to 15 residues. The CDR3 spells CASSPRPPRGTEAFF. The CDR3 DNA reads as TGTGCCAGCAGCCCCCGACCGCCCCGGGGCACTGAAGCTTTCTTT.

This sequence joins TRBV15 and TRBJ2-7; D ambiguous. V lost 0 bases and J 5 bases, leaving 14 bases between the germline ends. This CDR3 has 15 residues. Germline V lookup: CDR1 LNHNV, CDR2 YYDKDF (reference sequence). The CDR3 sequence: CATSRDLIGQNEQYF. The DNA for the CDR3 is TGTGCCACCAGCAGAGATCTGATAGGGCAGAACGAGCAGTACTTC.

J is TRBJ2-7 and V is TRBV9, with TRBD2 identical over 13 bases. After removal of 4 bases from V and 7 bases from J, the junction contained 5 bases not matched to a gene. There are 14 residues in the CDR3. CDR1 and CDR2 from the germline V gene are SGDLS and YYNGEE. The CDR3 nucleotides read TGTGCCAGCAGCCGGACTAGCGGGAGTGTAGAGCAGTACTTC. Its protein product is CASSRTSGSVEQYF.

The rearrangement joins TRBV20-1 to TRBJ1-1, with D uncertain. Trimming cost V 0 bases and J 0 bases, with 8 bases left between them. The V gene's germline CDR1 is DFQATT and CDR2 SNEGSKA (reference sequence). The CDR3 has 14 residues. In DNA form, the CDR3 reads TGCAGTGCTAGAGATCCCCCGTTGAACACTGAAGCTTTCTTT. Translation gives CSARDPPLNTEAFF.

The CDR3 DNA sequence: TGTGCCAGCAGTTTTCGGGACCACAATGAGCAGTTCTTC. This sequence encodes CASSFRDHNEQFF. V usage is TRBV12-3 or TRBV12-4 and J usage is TRBJ2-1; either TRBD1 or TRBD2 may fit D (5 bases each). This CDR3 spans 13 amino acids. With 3 bases removed from V and 5 bases from J, the gap between germline ends came to 8 bases.

This clonotype has more than one count but fewer than ten. The V gene is TRBV25-1, the J gene TRBJ2-7; maybe TRBD2 (5 bases). Germline-derived CDR1 and CDR2 are MGHDK and SYGVNS. The CDR3 spans 13 residues. V lost 2 bases and J 3 bases, leaving 8 bases between the germline ends. CDR3 DNA: TGTGCCAGCAGTGAACGGGGTGACTACGAGCAGTACTTC. Protein product: CASSERGDYEQYF.

The chain couples TRBV20-1 to TRBJ2-1; the match to TRBD1 covers 8 bases. CDR1 and CDR2 (germline): DFQATT, SNEGSKA (reference sequence). Unmatched junction bases numbered 9, after V lost 0 bases and J lost 8 bases. The CDR3 contains 15 residues. The CDR3 is CSARDPWTGLDEQFF. The DNA of the CDR3 is TGCAGTGCTAGAGATCCGTGGACAGGGTTAGATGAGCAGTTCTTC.

This sequence joins TRBV12-3 or TRBV12-4 and TRBJ2-5, with 7 bases fitting TRBD2. CDR3 length equals 17 residues. V lost 0 bases, J lost 5 bases, and 12 bases stayed unmatched. CDR3 region: CASSLARLSGIVETQYF. For the CDR3, the DNA is TGTGCCAGCAGTTTAGCCCGTCTCAGCGGGATTGTTGAGACCCAGTACTTC.

The V and J genes are TRBV5-1 and TRBJ2-5; 12 positions match TRBD2. The CDR3 has 17 amino acids. V was clipped by 0 bases and J by 1 base; unmatched bases: 4. Germline CDR1 SGHRS, CDR2 YFSETQ. CDR3: CASSLGQLAGGQETQYF. In DNA, the CDR3 is TGCGCCAGCAGCTTGGGTCAACTAGCGGGGGGCCAAGAGACCCAGTACTTC.